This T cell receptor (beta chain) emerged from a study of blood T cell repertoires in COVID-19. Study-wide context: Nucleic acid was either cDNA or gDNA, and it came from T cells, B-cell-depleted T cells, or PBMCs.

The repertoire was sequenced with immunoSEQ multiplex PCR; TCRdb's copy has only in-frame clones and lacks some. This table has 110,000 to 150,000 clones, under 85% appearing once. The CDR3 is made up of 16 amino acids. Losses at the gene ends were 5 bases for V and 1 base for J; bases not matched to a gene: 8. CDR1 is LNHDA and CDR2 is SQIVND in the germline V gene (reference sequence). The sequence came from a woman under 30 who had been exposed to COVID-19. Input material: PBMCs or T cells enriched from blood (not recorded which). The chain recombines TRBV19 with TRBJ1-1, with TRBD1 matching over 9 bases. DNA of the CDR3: TGTGCCAGTAGTTTCGGGACAGGGCGGAGGAACACTGAAGCTTTCTTT. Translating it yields CASSFGTGRRNTEAFF.